This section outlines one TCR beta chain sequence together with its context. In the original analysis: Reference gene primer amplification gave estimated nucleated cell counts. Sequencing used immunoSEQ multiplex PCR; TCRdb keeps in-frame clones, though not all of them. V and J calls and clone size are copied from that table; D and trimming were computed from the DNA. The repertoire holds roughly 220,000 clones, with approximately 86% as singletons. This sample was taken from a study of blood T cell repertoires in COVID-19. Study background: The United States, Italy and Spain supplied acute and convalescent COVID-19 samples.

Participants, roughly 18 to 90 years old, spanned around 26 US areas. This CDR3 contains 11 residues. Trimming cost V 7 bases and J 7 bases, with 10 bases left between them. In germline, CDR1 is MGHDK, CDR2 SYGVNS. The J gene is TRBJ1-2, the V gene TRBV25-1, with a possible D match to TRBD1 (5 bases). The sequenced sample consisted of PBMCs or T cells enriched from blood (not recorded which). This clonotype was sampled from a woman aged 45-60 years with acute COVID-19. CDR3 DNA: TGTGCCAGCACGCAGGGTCTTGGCTACACCTTC. Translated, it gives CASTQGLGYTF.